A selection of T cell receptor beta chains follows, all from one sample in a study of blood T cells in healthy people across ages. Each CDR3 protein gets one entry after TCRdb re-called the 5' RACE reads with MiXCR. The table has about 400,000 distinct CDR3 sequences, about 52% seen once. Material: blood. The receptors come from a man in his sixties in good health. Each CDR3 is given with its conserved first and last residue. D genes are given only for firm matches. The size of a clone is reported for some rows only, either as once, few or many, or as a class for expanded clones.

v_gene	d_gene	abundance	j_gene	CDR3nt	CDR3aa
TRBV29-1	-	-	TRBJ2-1	TGCAGCGCGACGGGAGCTAGCCTTAACAATGAGCAGTTCTTC	CSATGASLNNEQFF
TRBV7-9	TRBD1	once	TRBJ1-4	TGTGCCAGCAGCCCCTATGGGACAGGATCGAATGAAAGACTGTTTTTT	CASSPYGTGSNERLFF
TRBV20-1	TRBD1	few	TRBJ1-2	TGCAGTGCTAGCGCAGGCACAGGGGATTATGGCTACACCTTC	CSASAGTGDYGYTF
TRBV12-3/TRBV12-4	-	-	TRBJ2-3	TGTGCCAGCAACCAAGGCCCCCCAGATACGCAGTATTTT	CASNQGPPDTQYF
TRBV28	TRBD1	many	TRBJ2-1	TGTGCCAGCAGTGGGACAGACCACAATGAGCAGTTCTTC	CASSGTDHNEQFF
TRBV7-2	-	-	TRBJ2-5	TGTGCCAGCAGCTTCGCGACGAGAGGGGAGACCCAGTACTTC	CASSFATRGETQYF
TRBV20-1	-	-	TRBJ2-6	TGCAGTGCTAGGACGTCTAACTCTGGGGCCAACGTCCTGACTTTC	CSARTSNSGANVLTF
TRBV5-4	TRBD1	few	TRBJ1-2	TGTGCCAGCAGCTCGCAGGGGGTAGGAGGCTACACCTTC	CASSSQGVGGYTF
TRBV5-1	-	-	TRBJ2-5	TGCGCCAGCAGTGAAAGGACTCGGGAGACCCAGTACTTC	CASSERTRETQYF
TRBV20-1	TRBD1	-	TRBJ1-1	TGCAGTGCTAGTGACAGGGCCTCTGCTGAAGCTTTCTTT	CSASDRASAEAFF
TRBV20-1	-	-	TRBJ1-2	TGCAGTGCTAGCCACCCTAAAGGAGGATATGGCTACACCTTC	CSASHPKGGYGYTF
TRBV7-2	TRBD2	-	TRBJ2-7	TGTGCCAGCAGCAAAGGACTAGCGGGAGTCGCCTACGAGCAGTACTTC	CASSKGLAGVAYEQYF
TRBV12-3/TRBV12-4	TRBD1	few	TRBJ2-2	TGTGCCAGCTACTTCGGGGCAGGGGGCAGCACCGGGGAGCTGTTTTTT	CASYFGAGGSTGELFF
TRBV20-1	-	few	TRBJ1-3	TGCAGTGCGCCGGACACAGGGTCAGGAGACACCATATATTTT	CSAPDTGSGDTIYF
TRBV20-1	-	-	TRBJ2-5	TGCAGTGCTGACCGTCGGCTAGCCGGAGAGACCCAGTACTTC	CSADRRLAGETQYF